This TCR beta chain was captured by sequencing in a study of cytomegalovirus exposure and HLA in healthy donors. General study results and limits: Under in vitro conditions, a few CMV-associated chains were confirmed as specific for CMV antigens. Reportedly, diagnosis of cytomegalovirus status by the classifier showed high specificity and sensitivity. Analysis performed later showed TCR beta chains linked to HLA being more clonally expanded than equally common others. Later on, a genetic analysis was performed. It linked a missense variant in DCLRE1C with V- and J-gene trimming of TCR beta.

The CDR3 runs to 14 residues. CDR1 MNHEY and CDR2 SMNVEV come from the germline V gene (reference sequence). V lost 2 bases and J 4 bases, leaving 12 bases between the germline ends. Note on this clone: Its specificity is unknown.

Both 60 Vbeta primers and 13 Jbeta primers went into the PCR. Clones were sequenced by immunoSEQ multiplex PCR, and TCRdb holds only the in-frame ones, with some missing. The sample has 140,000 to 150,000 clones, roughly 78% seen once; the top ten hold less than 3.5%. The V call is TRBV27, the J call TRBJ2-7; D gene unclear. The source material was PBMCs. This sequence was found in a man aged 40-49 years in good health and CMV-seropositive. CDR3 loop: CASSLVPTTYEQYF. The DNA of the CDR3 is TGTGCCAGCAGTTTAGTGCCAACCACTTACGAGCAGTACTTC.